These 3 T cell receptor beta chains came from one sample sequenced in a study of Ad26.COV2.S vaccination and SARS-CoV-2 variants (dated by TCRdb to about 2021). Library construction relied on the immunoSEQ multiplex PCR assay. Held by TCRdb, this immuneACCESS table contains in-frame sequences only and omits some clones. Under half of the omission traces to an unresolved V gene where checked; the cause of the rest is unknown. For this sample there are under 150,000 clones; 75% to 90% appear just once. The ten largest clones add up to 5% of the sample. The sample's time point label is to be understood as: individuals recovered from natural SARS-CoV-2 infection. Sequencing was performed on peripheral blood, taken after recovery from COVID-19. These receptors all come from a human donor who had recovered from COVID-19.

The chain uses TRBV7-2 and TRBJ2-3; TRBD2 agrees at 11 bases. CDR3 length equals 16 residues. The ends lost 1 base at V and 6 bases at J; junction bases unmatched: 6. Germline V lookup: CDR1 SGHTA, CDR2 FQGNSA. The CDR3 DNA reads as TGTGCCAGCAGCTTAGGGGTAGCGGGGGGGCAGGATACGCAGTATTTT. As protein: CASSLGVAGGQDTQYF.

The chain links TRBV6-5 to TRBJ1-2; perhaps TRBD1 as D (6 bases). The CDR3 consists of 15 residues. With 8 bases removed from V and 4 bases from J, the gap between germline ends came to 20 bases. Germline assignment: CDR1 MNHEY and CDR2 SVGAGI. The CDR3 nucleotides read TGTGCCAGCTACCCCACAGGGATGTTAACCTATGGCTACACCTTC. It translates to CASYPTGMLTYGYTF.

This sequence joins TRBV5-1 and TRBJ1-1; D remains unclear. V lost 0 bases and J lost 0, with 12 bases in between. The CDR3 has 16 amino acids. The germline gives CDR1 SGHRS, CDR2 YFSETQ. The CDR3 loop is CASSLALATMNTEAFF. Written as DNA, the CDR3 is TGCGCCAGCAGCTTGGCCCTCGCGACAATGAACACTGAAGCTTTCTTT.